A single sample is the source of the 2 T cell receptor beta chains below, sequenced in a study of blood T cell repertoires in COVID-19. The protocol was immunoSEQ multiplex PCR, while the TCRdb copy is restricted to in-frame clones and leaves out a portion. The table records around 260,000 clones, 70% to 90% of them present only once. The sample consisted of peripheral blood. The receptors were sampled from a man in his 60s who had recovered from COVID-19.

This clone was seen repeatedly, ten times or more. This rearrangement joins TRBV5-6 to TRBJ2-7; 7 bases line up with TRBD1. Unmatched junction bases numbered 11, after V lost 3 bases and J lost 2 bases. CDR3 size: 16 residues. Germline V lookup: CDR1 SGHDT, CDR2 YYEEEE. CDR3 coding DNA: TGTGCCAGCAGCTCAGCAGGGACAGTGAGAACCTACGAGCAGTACTTC. Residues: CASSSAGTVRTYEQYF.

In its sample, this clone was seen a few times. The chain carries TRBV11-2 and TRBJ2-1, with D hard to call. The CDR3 consists of 15 residues. Between the trimmed V and J ends, which lost 0 bases and 9 bases, there was a span of 15 bases. Germline CDR1 reads SGHAT; CDR2 reads FQNNGV. CDR3 nucleotides: TGTGCCAGCAGCTTAGATCATCTTAAGTCGAGTGAGCAGTTCTTC. Encoded protein: CASSLDHLKSSEQFF.